These 30 T cell receptor beta chains originate from one sample sequenced in a study of cytotoxic CD8 clonotypes in ibrutinib-treated CLL (dated by TCRdb to the early 2020s). Library construction relied on the immunoSEQ multiplex PCR assay. TCRdb took over this immuneACCESS table, retaining in-frame rearrangements with V and J assigned. Such tables are incomplete; in checked studies, under half of the missing clones stem from an unresolved V gene, and the remainder is unexplained. The sample has around 300,000 clones on record, roughly 79% of them singletons. 6.5% to 8% of the sample rests with the top ten. This material consisted of PBMCs, taken before ibrutinib treatment. The receptors derive from a human donor with chronic lymphocytic leukemia.

The CDR3 reads CATSRTRSEYNEQFF. DNA for the CDR3: TGTGCCACCAGCAGAACACGGAGTGAGTACAATGAGCAGTTCTTC. The chain recombines TRBV15 with TRBJ2-1; the D is unclear. The CDR3 runs to 15 residues. The germline V and J ends were trimmed by 2 bases and 4 bases, with 12 bases remaining between them. In germline, CDR1 is LNHNV, CDR2 YYDKDF (reference sequence).

The chain couples TRBV15 to TRBJ2-7; TRBD2 agrees at 9 bases. CDR1 is LNHNV, CDR2 YYDKDF, per germline (reference sequence). The CDR3 has 17 residues. The junction had 13 bases not matched to a gene; V was cut back by 3 bases and J by 4 bases. The CDR3: CATSRAPGRAGGYEQYF. The CDR3 DNA is TGTGCCACCAGCAGGGCCCCCGGACGAGCGGGAGGTTACGAGCAGTACTTC.

The chain has TRBV4-3 and TRBJ1-4, with D unclear. The V and J ends lost 2 bases and 8 bases respectively, with 9 bases between them. The CDR3 is 13 residues long. The germline gives CDR1 LGHNA, CDR2 YSLEER. The CDR3 DNA sequence: TGCGCCAGCAGCCAAAATCTCGCGGAAAAACTGTTTTTT. It translates to CASSQNLAEKLFF.

Note on this clone: Other DNA sequences in this specimen translate into the identical CDR3. The rearrangement links TRBV28 to TRBJ2-7; tentative D call: TRBD2 (6 bases). V was pared by 2 bases and J by 3 bases, with 11 bases between. The CDR3 is 14 residues long. Germline assignment: CDR1 MDHEN and CDR2 SYDVKM. CDR3 sequence: CASSLPGVSYEQYF. In nucleotides, the CDR3 is TGTGCCAGCAGTTTACCGGGGGTCAGCTACGAGCAGTACTTC.

This chain joins TRBV10-3 and TRBJ2-1, with D unresolved. Trimming shortened V by 3 bases and J by 2 bases, and 5 bases separated the two germline ends. CDR1 ENHRY and CDR2 SYGVKD come from the germline V gene. The CDR3 contains 13 residues. CDR3 sequence (DNA): TGTGCCATCAGTGATAACACCTACAATGAGCAGTTCTTC. Protein product: CAISDNTYNEQFF.

The chain employs TRBV27 and TRBJ2-7; 15 bases align to TRBD2. The V segment lost 0 bases and the J segment 3 bases; nucleotides outside the gene matches: 6. The CDR3 spans 18 residues. Germline CDR1 is MNHEY and CDR2 is SMNVEV (reference sequence). The chain's CDR3 is CASSLSPTGLAGGYEQYF. The CDR3 DNA is TGTGCCAGCAGTTTATCGCCAACGGGACTAGCGGGAGGCTACGAGCAGTACTTC.

This chain joins TRBV27 and TRBJ2-7; 8 bases map to TRBD2. The CDR3 is 16 residues long. V shed 4 bases and J 3 bases; nucleotides not matched to a gene: 11. Germline CDR1 and CDR2: MNHEY and SMNVEV (reference sequence). The CDR3 sequence is CASSSPQREPLYEQYF. CDR3 nucleotides: TGTGCCAGCAGTTCTCCACAGCGGGAGCCCCTCTACGAGCAGTACTTC.

V is TRBV7-6 and J is TRBJ1-1; 7 bases fit TRBD1. With 5 bases clipped from V and 10 bases from J, the junction kept 7 bases outside the gene matches. Germline V lookup: CDR1 SGHVS, CDR2 FNYEAQ. This CDR3 is built from 12 residues. CDR3: CASSRTGDGAFF. Written as DNA, the CDR3 is TGTGCCAGCAGCCGCACAGGGGACGGAGCTTTCTTT.

The chain joins TRBV5-1 to TRBJ2-3; 8 bases line up with TRBD2. V was clipped by 1 base and J by 5 bases; unmatched bases: 6. Germline CDR1 reads SGHRS; CDR2 reads YFSETQ. The length of the CDR3 is 15 residues. The CDR3 sequence is CASSLPSGSVDTQYF. The CDR3 DNA sequence: TGCGCCAGCAGCTTGCCCAGCGGGAGTGTAGATACGCAGTATTTT.

V usage is TRBV7-6 and J usage is TRBJ2-1; 9 bases are a match to TRBD1. The CDR3 is 16 amino acids. V shed 0 bases and J 5 bases; nucleotides not matched to a gene: 5. Germline lookup yields CDR1 SGHVS and CDR2 FNYEAQ. The CDR3 protein is CASSLAGDRENNEQFF. Written as DNA, the CDR3 is TGTGCCAGCAGCTTAGCAGGGGACAGGGAAAACAATGAGCAGTTCTTC.

The sample holds a few counts of this clone. The chain joins TRBV7-2 to TRBJ1-2; no clear D. Germline CDR1 and CDR2: SGHTA and FQGNSA. V gave up 1 base and J gave up 2 bases, with 8 bases separating them. The CDR3 spans 14 residues. The CDR3 sequence: CASSLGTTNYGYTF. In DNA form, the CDR3 reads TGTGCCAGCAGCTTAGGTACGACAAACTATGGCTACACCTTC.

This clone was counted a single time. The chain employs TRBV5-1 and TRBJ2-3; D ambiguous. Trimming shortened V by 3 bases and J by 7 bases, and 9 bases separated the two germline ends. CDR3 length: 12 residues. Germline CDR1 reads SGHRS; CDR2 reads YFSETQ. CDR3 loop: CASSSDGNTQYF. CDR3 sequence (DNA): TGCGCCAGCAGCTCTGATGGGAATACGCAGTATTTT.

The chain combines TRBV30 with TRBJ2-1; 7 bases fit TRBD1. CDR3 length: 14 amino acids. Trimming took 2 bases from V and 6 from J; bases not matched to a gene: 7. The germline V gene encodes CDR1 GTSNPN and CDR2 SVGIG (reference sequence). CDR3 amino acids: CAWSRQGRVNEQFF. The CDR3 DNA follows: TGTGCCTGGAGTAGACAGGGAAGAGTCAATGAGCAGTTCTTC.

This chain connects TRBV15 to TRBJ1-4, with unresolved D. The CDR3 spans 15 residues. V shed 1 base and J shed 8 bases, with 14 bases lying between them. The germline V gene encodes CDR1 LNHNV and CDR2 YYDKDF (reference sequence). In DNA form, the CDR3 reads TGTGCCACCAGCAGAGGATCAGGATTCGGGGAAAAACTGTTTTTT. Encoded protein: CATSRGSGFGEKLFF.

V and J are TRBV7-7 and TRBJ2-1; D not resolved. Trimming shortened V by 5 bases and J by 3 bases, and 17 bases separated the two germline ends. Germline lookup yields CDR1 SSHAT and CDR2 FNYEAQ (reference sequence). The CDR3 runs to 16 residues. CDR3 DNA sequence: TGTGCCAGCAGCAGAGACGGCCCCTTAAACTACAATGAGCAGTTCTTC. Its translation: CASSRDGPLNYNEQFF. The full variable domain, completed using reference TRBV7-7 and TRBJ2-1, is GAGVSQSPRYKVTKRGQDVTLRCDPISSHATLYWYQQALGQGPEFLTYFNYEAQPDKSGLPSDRFSAERPEGSISTLTIQRTEQRDSAMYRCASSRDGPLNYNEQFFGPGTRLTVL.

The chain has TRBV7-6 and TRBJ2-1; 9 bases map to TRBD2. With 5 bases clipped from V and 2 bases from J, the junction kept 7 bases outside the gene matches. Germline V gives CDR1 SGHVS, CDR2 FNYEAQ. This CDR3 comprises 16 residues. Written as DNA, the CDR3 is TGTGCCAGCAGCCCCGAGCCTAGCGGGACCTACAATGAGCAGTTCTTC. This translates into CASSPEPSGTYNEQFF.

This clone has more than one count but fewer than ten. V and J are TRBV28 and TRBJ1-1; 7 bases are shared with TRBD1. The CDR3 has 16 amino acids. The V gene's germline CDR1 is MDHEN and CDR2 SYDVKM. V lost 6 bases and J lost 1; bases outside the gene matches: 11. The CDR3 DNA reads as TGTGCCAGCAGAGAGGAGACAGGGCTGGGGAACACTGAAGCTTTCTTT. It encodes CASREETGLGNTEAFF.

The rearrangement uses TRBV5-4 and TRBJ1-2; D is ambiguous. This CDR3 spans 15 amino acids. CDR1 is SGHNT, CDR2 YYREEE, per germline (reference sequence). Between the trimmed V and J ends, which lost 3 bases and 0 bases, there was a span of 12 bases. The CDR3 coding sequence is TGTGCCAGCAGCTCTGGACCGACTGCTAACTATGGCTACACCTTC. Its protein is CASSSGPTANYGYTF.

As DNA, the CDR3 is TGCGCCAGCAGCTTGGCGAGGGAGATGGAGCAGTACTTC. Translation gives CASSLAREMEQYF. The V call is TRBV5-1, the J call TRBJ2-7; D is possibly TRBD2 (5 bases). V lost 0 bases, J lost 7 bases, and 11 bases lay in between. CDR1 is SGHRS and CDR2 is YFSETQ in the germline V gene. The CDR3 spans 13 residues.

The gene calls are TRBV30 and TRBJ1-2, with TRBD1 identical over 8 bases. This CDR3 has 17 residues. Per germline, CDR1 GTSNPN and CDR2 SVGIG (reference sequence). The junction had 21 bases not matched to a gene; V was cut back by 4 bases and J by 8 bases. CDR3 coding DNA: TGTGCCTGGACTAACGACGACGAACAGGGGGATGATTTGGGCTACACCTTC. It encodes CAWTNDDEQGDDLGYTF. Filled out from reference TRBV30 and TRBJ1-2, the complete variable domain reads SQTIHQWPATLVQPVGSPLSLECTVEGTSNPNLYWYRQAAGRGLQLLFYSVGIGQISSEVPQNLSASRPQDRQFILSSKKLLLSDSGFYLCAWTNDDEQGDDLGYTFGSGTRLTVV.

This chain links TRBV5-6 with TRBJ1-3, with D hard to call. CDR3 length: 16 residues. Trimming pared 1 base from V and 1 base from J, leaving 12 bases between. Germline assignment: CDR1 SGHDT and CDR2 YYEEEE. DNA for the CDR3: TGTGCCAGCAGCTTGTTTCCAGTCCGATCTGGAAACACCATATATTTT. It yields the protein CASSLFPVRSGNTIYF.

This clone was recorded once. The rearrangement joins TRBV7-9 to TRBJ1-2, with no clear D. V was shortened by 3 bases and J by 6 bases, with 14 bases between the two germline ends. CDR3 length: 14 residues. The germline gives CDR1 SEHNR, CDR2 FQNEAQ (reference sequence). The CDR3 region is CASSLGEGMHGYTF. The CDR3 nucleotides read TGTGCCAGCAGCTTGGGCGAGGGTATGCATGGCTACACCTTC.

The chain combines TRBV5-6 with TRBJ2-7, with 10 bases matching TRBD1. There are 17 residues in the CDR3. The germline CDR1 and CDR2 sequences are SGHDT and YYEEEE. V was pared by 5 bases and J by 2 bases, with 13 bases of the junction left unmatched. The CDR3 sequence is CASSSLSSGTGAYEQYF. The CDR3, as DNA: TGTGCCAGCAGTTCCCTCAGTTCTGGGACAGGGGCCTACGAGCAGTACTTC.

The genes are TRBV6-5 and TRBJ1-3; D gene ambiguous. V dropped 7 bases and J dropped 4 bases, with 11 bases sitting between them. In germline, CDR1 is MNHEY, CDR2 SVGAGI. The CDR3 has 13 residues. The CDR3 is CASTGFGGNTIYF. The DNA of the CDR3 is TGTGCCAGCACAGGCTTTGGAGGAAACACCATATATTTT.

This clone was recorded once. The chain uses TRBV7-2 and TRBJ1-1; D gene unclear. Trimming cost V 5 bases and J 1 base, with 8 bases left between them. From germline, CDR1 is SGHTA and CDR2 FQGNSA. The CDR3 totals 13 residues. The CDR3 reads CASSAEPNTEAFF. CDR3 sequence (DNA): TGTGCCAGCAGCGCAGAGCCGAACACTGAAGCTTTCTTT.

The chain joins TRBV11-2 to TRBJ2-1; D may be TRBD1 or TRBD2 (5 bases each). The CDR3 runs 18 residues. V was cut by 0 bases and J by 1 base, with 16 bases left in between. The germline gives CDR1 SGHAT, CDR2 FQNNGV. CDR3 bases: TGTGCCAGCAGCTTAGATTGGGGAATCGAGGGGTCCTACAATGAGCAGTTCTTC. It encodes CASSLDWGIEGSYNEQFF.

The chain couples TRBV11-2 to TRBJ1-1; 9 bases are shared with TRBD1. This CDR3 comprises 15 residues. V was pared by 5 bases and J by 4 bases, with 8 bases of the junction left unmatched. Germline V gives CDR1 SGHAT, CDR2 FQNNGV. Here the CDR3 DNA reads TGTGCCAGCAGCCCGGGACAGGGCGGGGGCACTGAAGCTTTCTTT. It specifies CASSPGQGGGTEAFF.

The chain joins TRBV4-2 to TRBJ2-7; D perhaps matches TRBD2 (5 bases). CDR3 size: 14 residues. The V end was cut by 1 base, the J end by 5 bases, with 12 bases between. Germline V lookup: CDR1 LGHNA, CDR2 YNFKEQ. The CDR3: CASSQGVLAHEQYF. CDR3 in DNA: TGTGCCAGCAGCCAAGGCGTGCTAGCCCACGAGCAGTACTTC.

This rearrangement joins TRBV27 to TRBJ2-5; 8 bases map to TRBD1. Trimming removed 5 bases from V and 4 bases from J; junction bases left unmatched: 6. The CDR3 covers 14 residues. Germline values: CDR1 MNHEY, CDR2 SMNVEV (reference sequence). CDR3 loop: CASSPRGRAETQYF. CDR3 DNA sequence: TGTGCCAGCAGTCCCAGGGGGCGAGCAGAGACCCAGTACTTC.

The chain is built from TRBV9 and TRBJ2-7; 10 bases line up with TRBD2. In germline, CDR1 is SGDLS, CDR2 YYNGEE. The CDR3 runs 15 residues. Unmatched junction bases numbered 6, after V lost 3 bases and J lost 3 bases. The CDR3 reads CASSAQGLADYEQYF. For the CDR3, the DNA is TGTGCCAGCAGCGCTCAAGGACTAGCGGACTACGAGCAGTACTTC.